This TCR beta chain was documented in a study of cytomegalovirus exposure and HLA in healthy donors. Germline values: CDR1 MDHEN, CDR2 SYDVKM. Trimming removed 7 bases at V and 10 bases at J, with 17 bases between. This CDR3 contains 13 residues. Amplification used 60 Vbeta primers and 13 Jbeta primers. Method: immunoSEQ multiplex PCR; TCRdb's copy keeps in-frame clones and lacks some. Among roughly 200,000 clones, roughly 87% were seen once, and the ten largest hold approximately 1.1%. The rearrangement joins TRBV28 to TRBJ2-1; D might be TRBD2 (5 bases). Sequencing was done on a sample of PBMCs. This receptor was obtained from a boy between 2 and 10 years old in good health and CMV-seronegative. In DNA form, the CDR3 reads TGTGCCAGCATACAGCGGACTCGGTGGGAGCAGTTCTTC. Amino acid sequence: CASIQRTRWEQFF.